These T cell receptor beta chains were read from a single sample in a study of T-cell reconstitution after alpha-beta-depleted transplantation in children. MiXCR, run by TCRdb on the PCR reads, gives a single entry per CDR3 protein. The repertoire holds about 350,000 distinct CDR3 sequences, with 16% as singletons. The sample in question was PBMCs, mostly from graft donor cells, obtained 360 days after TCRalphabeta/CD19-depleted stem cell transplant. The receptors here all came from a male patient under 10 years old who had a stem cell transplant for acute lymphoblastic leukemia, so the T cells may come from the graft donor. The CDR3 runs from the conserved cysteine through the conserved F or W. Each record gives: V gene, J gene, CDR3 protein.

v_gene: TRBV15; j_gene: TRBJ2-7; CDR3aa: CATSMSIAASYEQYF
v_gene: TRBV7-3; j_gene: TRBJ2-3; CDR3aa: CASSSTTSGSTDTQYF
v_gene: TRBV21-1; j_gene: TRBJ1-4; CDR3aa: CASSKGGQGGRF
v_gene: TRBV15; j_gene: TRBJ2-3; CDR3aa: CATSRDREVPSTDTQYF
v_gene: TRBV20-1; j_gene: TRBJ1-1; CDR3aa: CSAITWTGNTEAFF
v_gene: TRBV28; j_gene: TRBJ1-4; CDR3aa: CASSLQGAEKLFF
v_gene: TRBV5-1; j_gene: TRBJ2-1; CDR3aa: CASSLLSGYNEQFF
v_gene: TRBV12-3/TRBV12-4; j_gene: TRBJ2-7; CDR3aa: CASSLAGTGLPYEQYF
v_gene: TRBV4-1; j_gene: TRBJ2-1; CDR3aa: CASSQDILSGAIKNEQFF
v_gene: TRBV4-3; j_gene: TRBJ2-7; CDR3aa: CASSQDRTAGDEQYF
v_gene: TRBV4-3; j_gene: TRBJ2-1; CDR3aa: CASSPEEGRHSYNEQFF
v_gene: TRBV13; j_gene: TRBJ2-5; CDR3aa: CASSAAEETQYF
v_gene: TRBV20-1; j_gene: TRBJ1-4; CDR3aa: CSAARDGEKLFF
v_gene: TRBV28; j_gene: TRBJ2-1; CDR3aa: CASSYPHSGGSYNEQFF
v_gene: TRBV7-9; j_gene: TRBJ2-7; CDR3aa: CASSSPGTALYEQYF
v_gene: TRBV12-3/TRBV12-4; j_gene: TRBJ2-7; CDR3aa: CASSSQPGLAGTYEQYF
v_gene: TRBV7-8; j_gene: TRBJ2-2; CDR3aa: CASSLWTGGADGELFF
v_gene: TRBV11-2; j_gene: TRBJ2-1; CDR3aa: CASSLDPIVQRGYNEQFF
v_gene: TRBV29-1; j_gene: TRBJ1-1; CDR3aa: CSVAGTLNTEAFF
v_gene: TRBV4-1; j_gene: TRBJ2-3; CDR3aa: CASSHGEAGTDTQYF
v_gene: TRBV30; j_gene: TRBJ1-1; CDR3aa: CAWGERWGRTEAFF
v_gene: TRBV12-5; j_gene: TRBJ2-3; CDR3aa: CASGSPGTDTQYF
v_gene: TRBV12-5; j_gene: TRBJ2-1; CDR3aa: CASGLGLAGHNEQFF
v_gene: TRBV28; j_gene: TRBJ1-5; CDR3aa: CASSPGQGAGRYQPQHF
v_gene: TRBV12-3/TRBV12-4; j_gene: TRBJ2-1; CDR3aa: CASLAGEGTYNEQFF
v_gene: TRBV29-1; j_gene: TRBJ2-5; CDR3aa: CSVDKGAWDRVFATQETQYF
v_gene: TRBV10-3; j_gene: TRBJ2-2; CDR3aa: CAIRGQFTTGELFF
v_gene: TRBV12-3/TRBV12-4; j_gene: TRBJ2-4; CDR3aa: CASSLRGQKNIQYF
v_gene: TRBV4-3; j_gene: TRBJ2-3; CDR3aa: CASSLQGASEDTQYF
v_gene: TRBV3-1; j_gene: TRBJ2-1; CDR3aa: CASSQSGSLDNEQFF
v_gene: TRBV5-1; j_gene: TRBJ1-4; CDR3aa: CASSPGTGAPNEKLFF
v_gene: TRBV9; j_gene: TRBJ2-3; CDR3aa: CASSEDGRTDTQYF
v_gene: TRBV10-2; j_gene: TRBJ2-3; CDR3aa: CASSGGPAGGRPDTQYF
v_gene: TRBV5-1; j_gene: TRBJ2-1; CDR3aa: CASRLNLGSSSYNEQFF
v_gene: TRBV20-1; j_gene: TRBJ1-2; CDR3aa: CSAGWGGYTF
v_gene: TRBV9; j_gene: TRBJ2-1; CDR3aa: CASSVGTGRTIEQFF
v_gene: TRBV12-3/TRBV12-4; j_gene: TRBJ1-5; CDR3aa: CASSLTKNQPQHF
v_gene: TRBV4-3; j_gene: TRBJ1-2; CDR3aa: CASSRAQGASYGYTF
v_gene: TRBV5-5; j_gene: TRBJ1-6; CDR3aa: CASSLEGARYSPLHF
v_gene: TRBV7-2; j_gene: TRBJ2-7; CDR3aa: CASSLSPGLGAYEQYF
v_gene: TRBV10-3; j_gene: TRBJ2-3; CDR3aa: CAISESQGGFTDTQYF
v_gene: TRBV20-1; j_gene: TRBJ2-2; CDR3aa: CSARTRETGELFF
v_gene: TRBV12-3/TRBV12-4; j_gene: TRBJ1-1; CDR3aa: CASSRGQVNTEAFF